This T cell receptor (beta chain) was captured in a study of cytotoxic CD8 clonotypes in ibrutinib-treated CLL. Sequencing was designed to attain a depth spanning 1 in 200,000 to 1 in 1 million T cells. The method was immunoSEQ multiplex PCR; TCRdb's version includes in-frame clones alone and lacks a portion of them. The repertoire consists of about 200,000 clones, with roughly 77% occurring once and the leading ten covering approximately 5.9%. This clone has just a few counts. The antigen remains unidentified. The germline CDR1 and CDR2 sequences are MNHEY and SVGAGI. The CDR3 is 13 residues long. V lost 5 bases, J lost 5 bases, and 10 bases lay in between. Study-wide points: Public clonotypes, rarely seen, contracted or held steady on treatment.

The receptor was derived from a human donor with chronic lymphocytic leukemia. Sequenced here: PBMCs, sampled after 12 months of ibrutinib treatment. The chain couples TRBV6-5 to TRBJ1-3, with D hard to call. CDR3 sequence reads: CASSTQLRNTIYF. As DNA, the CDR3 is TGTGCCAGCAGTACACAGTTAAGAAACACCATATATTTT.